This T cell receptor beta chain is from a study of regulatory T cells in long-lasting Graves disease. The V gene end was trimmed by 6 bases and the J gene end by 4 bases; junction bases not matched to a gene: 10. Looked up from germline, CDR1 is MNHEY and CDR2 is SVGEGT. There are 16 residues in the CDR3. Time point defined: newly diagnosed GD, antithyroid drugs for less than 3 months. PBMC RNA served as the TCR library source. Combining iRepertoire HTBI primers with Arm-PCR of CDR3 regions, the authors built TCR beta libraries. One entry per CDR3 protein results from TCRdb running MiXCR on the multiplex PCR reads. Of 680,000 or so distinct CDR3 sequences in the sample, approximately 15% were seen once. Separately, the same data were catalogued under a study of T cells in Graves' hyperthyroidism and ophthalmopathy. This second report adds: Ophthalmopathy was distinguished from stable hyperthyroidism by 13 V-J signatures.

The chain recombines TRBV6-2 or TRBV6-3 with TRBJ2-1; 9 nucleotides agree with TRBD2. The specimen was peripheral blood mononuclear cells (PBMCs), collected at new diagnosis, from a patient treated with antithyroid drugs. This sequence originates from a woman aged 25-40 years with Graves disease. The CDR3 spells CASSLSGRAVYNEQFF. CDR3 DNA: TGTGCCAGCAGCCTTAGCGGGAGAGCCGTTTACAATGAGCAGTTCTTC.